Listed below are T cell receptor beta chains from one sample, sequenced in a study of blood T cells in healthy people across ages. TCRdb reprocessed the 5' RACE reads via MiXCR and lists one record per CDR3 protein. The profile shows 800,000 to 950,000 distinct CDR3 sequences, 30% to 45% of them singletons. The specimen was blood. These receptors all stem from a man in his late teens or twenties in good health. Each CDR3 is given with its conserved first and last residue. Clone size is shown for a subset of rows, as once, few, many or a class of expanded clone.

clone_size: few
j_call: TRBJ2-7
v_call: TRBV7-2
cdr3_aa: CASSSRLAGFTYNEQYF

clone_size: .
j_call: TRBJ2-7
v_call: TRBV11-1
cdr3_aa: CASSLGREFRYEQYF

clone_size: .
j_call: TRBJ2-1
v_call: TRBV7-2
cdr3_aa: CASSSGGGFEFF

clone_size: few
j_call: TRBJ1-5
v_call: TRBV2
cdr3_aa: CASSKGTSNQPQHF

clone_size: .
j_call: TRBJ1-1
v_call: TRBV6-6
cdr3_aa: CASSYSRQGARNTEAFF

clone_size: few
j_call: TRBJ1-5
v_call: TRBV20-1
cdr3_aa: CSARPTGVQPQHF

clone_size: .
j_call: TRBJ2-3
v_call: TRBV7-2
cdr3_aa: CASSLVGGRPDTQYF

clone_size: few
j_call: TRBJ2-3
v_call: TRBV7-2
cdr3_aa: CASSGAPDTQYF

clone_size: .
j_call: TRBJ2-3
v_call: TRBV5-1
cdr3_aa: CASSFKGSLTDTQYF

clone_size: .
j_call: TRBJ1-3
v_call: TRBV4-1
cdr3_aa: CASSQGDRVGNTIYF

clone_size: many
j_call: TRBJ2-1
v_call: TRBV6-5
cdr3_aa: CASSFSGSYNEQFF

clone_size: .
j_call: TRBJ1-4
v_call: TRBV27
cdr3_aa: CASSSRGGGEKLFF

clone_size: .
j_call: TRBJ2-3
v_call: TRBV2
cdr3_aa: CASSEGWSGHTDTQYF

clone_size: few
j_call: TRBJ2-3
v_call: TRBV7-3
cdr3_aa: CASSLGTGKIGTDTRYF

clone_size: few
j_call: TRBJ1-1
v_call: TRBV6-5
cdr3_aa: CASSYPPRHHHTEAFF

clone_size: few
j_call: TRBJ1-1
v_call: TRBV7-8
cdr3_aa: CASSLAAVGYTEAFF

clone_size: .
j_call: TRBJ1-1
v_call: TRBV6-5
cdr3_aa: CASSYSTGANTEAFF

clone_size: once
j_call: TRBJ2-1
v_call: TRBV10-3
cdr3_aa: CAISTLAGDNEQFF

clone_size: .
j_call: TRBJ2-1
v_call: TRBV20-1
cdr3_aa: CSAQAGATYNEQFF

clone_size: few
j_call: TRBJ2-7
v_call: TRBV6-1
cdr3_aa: CASSESPAGVSYEQYF

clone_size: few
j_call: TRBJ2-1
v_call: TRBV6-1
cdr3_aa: CASSDPSSYNEQFF

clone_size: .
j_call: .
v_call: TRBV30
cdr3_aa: CAWNHPGPSEQYF

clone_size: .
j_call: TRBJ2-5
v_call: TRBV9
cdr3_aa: CTSSGTGFQETQYF

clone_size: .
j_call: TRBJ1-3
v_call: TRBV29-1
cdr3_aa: CSVELRGNTIYF

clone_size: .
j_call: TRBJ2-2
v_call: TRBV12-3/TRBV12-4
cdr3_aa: CASSFSGGRSAGELFF

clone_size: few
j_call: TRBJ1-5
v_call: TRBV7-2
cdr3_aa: CASSLGQRGDQPQHF

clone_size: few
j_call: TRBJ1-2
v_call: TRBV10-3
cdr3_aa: CAIRAQGNYGYTF

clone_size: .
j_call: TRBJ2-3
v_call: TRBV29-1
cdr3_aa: CSVEGLAGTDTQYF

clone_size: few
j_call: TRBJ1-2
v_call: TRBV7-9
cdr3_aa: CASSPRTGGAYGYTF

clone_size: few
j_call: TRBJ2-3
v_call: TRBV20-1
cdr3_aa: CSAREPTNLDTQYF

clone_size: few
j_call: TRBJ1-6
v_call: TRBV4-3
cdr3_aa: CASSSEGSDSPLHF

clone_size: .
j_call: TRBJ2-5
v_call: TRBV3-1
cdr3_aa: CASSHFIADQETQYF

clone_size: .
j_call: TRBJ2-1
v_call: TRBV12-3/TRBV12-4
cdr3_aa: CASRRREGGFNEQFF

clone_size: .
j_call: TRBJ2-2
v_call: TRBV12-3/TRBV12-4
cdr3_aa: CASSLGYSGAGELFF

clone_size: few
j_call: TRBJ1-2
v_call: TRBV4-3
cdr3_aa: CASSQTGQGTYGYTF

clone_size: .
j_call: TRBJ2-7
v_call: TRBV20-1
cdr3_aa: CSANWDQINEQYF

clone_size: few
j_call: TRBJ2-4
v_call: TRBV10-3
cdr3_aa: CAIRPGQHQNIQYF

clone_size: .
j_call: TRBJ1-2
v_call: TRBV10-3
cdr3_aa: CAVTATGENYGYTF

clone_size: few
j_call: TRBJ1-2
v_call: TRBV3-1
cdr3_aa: CASSQGWAQGYTF

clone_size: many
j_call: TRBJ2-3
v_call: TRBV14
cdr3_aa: CASSQGVTTDTQYF

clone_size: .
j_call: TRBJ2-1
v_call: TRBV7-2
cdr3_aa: CASSPRTGDLYNEQFF

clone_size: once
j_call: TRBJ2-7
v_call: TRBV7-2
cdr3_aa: CASSFSAQGDEQYF

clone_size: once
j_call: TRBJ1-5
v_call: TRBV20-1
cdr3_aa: CSARFSGGAQNQPQHF

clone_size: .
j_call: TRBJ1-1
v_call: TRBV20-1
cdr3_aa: CSARLGDVIWTEAFF

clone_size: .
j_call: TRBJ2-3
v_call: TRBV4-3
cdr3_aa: CASSRRGRSTDTQYF

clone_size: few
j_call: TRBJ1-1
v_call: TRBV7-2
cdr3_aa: CASRVKGVTEAFF

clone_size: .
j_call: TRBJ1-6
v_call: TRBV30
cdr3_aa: CAWSPTGVGSPLHF

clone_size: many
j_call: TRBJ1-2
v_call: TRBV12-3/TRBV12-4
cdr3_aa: CASSSGNYGYTF

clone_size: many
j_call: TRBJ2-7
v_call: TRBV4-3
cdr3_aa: CASSQGTGIYEQYF

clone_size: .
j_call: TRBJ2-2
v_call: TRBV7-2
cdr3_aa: CASSSPPHTGELFF

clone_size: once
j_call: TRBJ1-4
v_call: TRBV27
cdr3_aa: CASSLRAQGLFEKLFF

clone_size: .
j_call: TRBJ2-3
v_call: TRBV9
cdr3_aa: CASSPIGGSQAGIYTQYF

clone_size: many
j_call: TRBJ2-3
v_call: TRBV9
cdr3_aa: CASSGVGTDTQYF

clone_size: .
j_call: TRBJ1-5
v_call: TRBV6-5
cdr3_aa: CASSYSMAVGQPQHF

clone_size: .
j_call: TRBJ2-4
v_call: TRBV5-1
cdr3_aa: CASSPGTAHKQYF